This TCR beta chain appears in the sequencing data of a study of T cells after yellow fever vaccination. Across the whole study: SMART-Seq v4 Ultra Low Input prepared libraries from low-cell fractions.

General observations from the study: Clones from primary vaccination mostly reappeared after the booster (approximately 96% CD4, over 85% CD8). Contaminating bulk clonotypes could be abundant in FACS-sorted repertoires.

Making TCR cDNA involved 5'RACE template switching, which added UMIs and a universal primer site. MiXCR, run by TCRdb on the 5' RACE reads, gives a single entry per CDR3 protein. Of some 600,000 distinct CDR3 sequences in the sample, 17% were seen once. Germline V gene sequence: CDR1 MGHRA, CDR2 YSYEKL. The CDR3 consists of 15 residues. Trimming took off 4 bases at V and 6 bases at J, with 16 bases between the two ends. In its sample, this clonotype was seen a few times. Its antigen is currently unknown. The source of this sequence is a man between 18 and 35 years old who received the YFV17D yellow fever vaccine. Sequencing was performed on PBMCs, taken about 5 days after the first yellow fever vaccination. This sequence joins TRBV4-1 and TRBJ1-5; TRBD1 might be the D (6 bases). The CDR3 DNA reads TGCGCCAGCAGCCCTTCGTGGGGGGCGGGTCAGCCCCAGCATTTT. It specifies CASSPSWGAGQPQHF.